A selection of T cell receptor beta chains follows, all from one sample in a study of CXCR3-negative and CXCR3-positive naive CD8 T cells. After re-calling the 5' RACE reads, TCRdb lists one entry per CDR3 protein, DNA absent. This table holds 130,000 or so distinct CDR3 sequences. Sequenced input: naive CXCR3- CD8+ T cells from blood. The source is a human donor in good health. Some clones in this sample may be carry-over from other donors' samples. The CDR3 runs from the conserved cysteine through the conserved F or W.

TRBV28	TRBJ2-3	CASSFWTDTQYF
TRBV7-6	TRBJ2-5	CASSPGDRAKETQYF
TRBV14	TRBJ2-2	CASSQDGWGNTGELFF
TRBV20-1	TRBJ2-1	CSARDWAESYNEQFF
TRBV3-1	TRBJ2-3	CASSQSTDTQYF
TRBV7-8	TRBJ1-6	CASSNRDSAINSPLHF
TRBV29-1	TRBJ2-5	CSVEVLGGAETQYF
TRBV29-1	TRBJ2-1	CSVGFYGTGGFDEQFF
TRBV5-1	TRBJ2-1	CASSLATVPPWNEQFF
TRBV7-9	TRBJ2-1	CASSLIGGEDNEQFF
TRBV4-1	TRBJ1-5	CASSQDPTESNQPQHF
TRBV7-9	TRBJ1-2	CASSPRDMRYYGYTF
TRBV20-1	TRBJ2-1	CSASGRTSGTMTYNEQFF
TRBV6-1	TRBJ2-2	CASSEGGNGELFF
TRBV6-2/TRBV6-3	TRBJ2-2	CASSYTGTANTGELFF
TRBV5-1	TRBJ1-1	CASSLGSGQVRRPEAFF
TRBV7-9	TRBJ2-5	CASSRPGLAGETQYF
TRBV28	TRBJ1-4	CASSSPGAANEKLFF
TRBV27	TRBJ2-3	CASSLREGTDTQYF
TRBV7-2	TRBJ2-3	CASNSGTGFADTQYF
TRBV9	TRBJ2-7	CASSVSAGPKVEQYF
TRBV19	TRBJ2-1	CASSVGNSYNEQFF
TRBV12-3/TRBV12-4	TRBJ1-1	CASSSELQGIGTEAFF
TRBV7-3	TRBJ2-2	CASSPGVTGELFF
TRBV7-7	TRBJ2-1	CASSLSRRGLDEQFF
TRBV3-1	TRBJ2-5	CASSQDARDYMYQETQYF
TRBV29-1	TRBJ2-1	CSVEGLAEIEQFF
TRBV19	TRBJ1-1	CASSASVPEAFF
TRBV14	TRBJ2-3	CASSQPQGSRRYF
TRBV6-2/TRBV6-3	TRBJ2-1	CASSQGQGPLAEQFF
TRBV4-1	TRBJ2-2	CASSRNKNTGELFF
TRBV28	TRBJ2-7	CASKDLSSYEQYF
TRBV5-1	TRBJ2-7	CASSPSTGPLSSYEQYF
TRBV28	TRBJ1-1	CASRSGLNTEAFF
TRBV12-3/TRBV12-4	TRBJ2-2	CASSSPSGRQGDENTGELFF
TRBV28	TRBJ2-1	CASSPGTLWDNEQFF
TRBV7-3	TRBJ2-1	CASSLGTSGSYEQFF
TRBV21-1	TRBJ2-5	CASTKGQPRRQGNQETQYF
TRBV7-9	TRBJ1-2	CASSSGRQAAGYTF
TRBV6-6	TRBJ2-7	CATDAGYEQYF
TRBV7-9	TRBJ1-5	CASSPQDNQPQHF
TRBV25-1	TRBJ2-5	CASSMSGAGQETQYF
TRBV28	TRBJ2-7	CASSQGQGVASYEQYF
TRBV14	TRBJ2-1	CASSQTLAGGPYEQFF
TRBV28	TRBJ2-7	CASSSSGRFYEQYF
TRBV28	TRBJ2-7	CASSLTLAGGPDEQYF
TRBV20-1	TRBJ2-3	CSARERDSLSTDTQYF
TRBV5-1	TRBJ2-7	CASSNSYEQYF